The 24 T cell receptor beta chains below were found in one sample sequenced in a study of response to subunit inactivated influenza vaccine. TCRdb re-called the RT-PCR reads through MiXCR, storing one row per CDR3 protein. Of a few hundred thousand distinct CDR3 sequences listed, 12% to 15% were seen once; the top ten hold 11%. The sequences come from PBMCs from blood, collected 11 to 12 days after vaccination. The receptors derive from a man in his forties or fifties who received an inactivated influenza vaccine.

The chain has TRBV9 and TRBJ2-1, with 11 bases identical to TRBD2. Germline assignment: CDR1 SGDLS and CDR2 YYNGEE. The CDR3 runs 15 residues. The J segment lost 10 bases and the V segment lost 0 bases, leaving 6 bases of the junction unmatched. CDR3 protein: CASSVEGTSGREQFF. The CDR3 DNA sequence: TGTGCCAGCAGCGTAGAAGGGACTAGCGGTAGAGAGCAGTTCTTC.

The V gene is TRBV12-3 or TRBV12-4, the J gene TRBJ2-7; the match to TRBD2 covers 10 bases. The V gene end was trimmed by 8 bases and the J gene end by 7 bases; junction bases not matched to a gene: 11. The CDR3 is made up of 14 amino acids. DNA of the CDR3: TGTGCCAGCCTCTTTAGCGGGGGGCCGGGAGAGCAGTACTTC. It codes for CASLFSGGPGEQYF.

Relative to its sample, this clonotype is medium-sized. The chain links TRBV12-3 or TRBV12-4 to TRBJ1-5; D is perhaps TRBD1 (5 bases). This CDR3 spans 15 amino acids. Trimming shortened V by 8 bases and J by 6 bases, and 20 bases separated the two germline ends. CDR3 sequence reads: CASSLEGQGGQPQHF. DNA for the CDR3: TGTGCCAGCTCCCTTGAGGGGCAGGGAGGTCAGCCCCAGCATTTT.

This chain uses TRBV11-2 with TRBJ1-2, with D perhaps matching TRBD1 (6 bases). The CDR3 sequence is 15 residues long. CDR1 is SGHAT and CDR2 is FQNNGV in the germline V gene. Trimming removed 0 bases from V and 4 bases from J, with 12 bases in between. The CDR3 reads CASSLEVGGRYGYTF. CDR3 bases: TGTGCCAGCAGCTTAGAAGTCGGGGGGCGCTATGGCTACACCTTC.

The chain couples TRBV20-1 to TRBJ2-3; D possibly corresponds to TRBD1 (6 bases). The ends were cut back, 3 bases at V and 3 bases at J, with 10 bases in the middle. CDR1 is DFQATT, CDR2 SNEGSKA, per germline (reference sequence). The CDR3 is 13 residues long. This CDR3 reads CSASQTGTDTQYF. The CDR3 DNA follows: TGCAGTGCTAGCCAGACAGGTACAGATACGCAGTATTTT.

This clonotype was seen a handful of times. J is TRBJ2-3 and V is TRBV6-1; 7 positions agree with TRBD1. The CDR3 is made up of 16 amino acids. CDR1 and CDR2 from the germline V gene are MNHNS and SASEGT. Trimming cost V 5 bases and J 6 bases; bases outside gene matches: 14. Written as DNA, the CDR3 is TGTGCCAGCAGTAATCAGCCCAGGACAGGTGCGGATACGCAGTATTTT. It translates to CASSNQPRTGADTQYF.

The chain combines TRBV6-5 with TRBJ2-3, with 7 bases fitting TRBD2. Germline loops: CDR1 MNHEY, CDR2 SVGAGI. V was clipped by 0 bases and J by 2 bases; unmatched bases: 14. The CDR3 contains 19 residues. CDR3 protein: CASSYSGVAGGTHTDTQYF. CDR3 sequence (DNA): TGTGCCAGCAGTTACTCCGGGGTAGCGGGCGGCACACACACAGATACGCAGTATTTT.

This clonotype was counted a few times. V gene TRBV18 combines with J gene TRBJ2-1; 11 positions match TRBD2. The ends lost 3 bases at V and 4 bases at J; junction bases unmatched: 8. The CDR3 has 17 residues. Germline lookup yields CDR1 KGHSH and CDR2 LQKENI. The CDR3 region has the DNA TGTGCCAGCTCACCGGGGACTAGCGGTAGTTGGTACAATGAGCAGTTCTTC. Translation gives CASSPGTSGSWYNEQFF.

The chain links TRBV6-2 or TRBV6-3 to TRBJ1-1; D ambiguous. The germline gives CDR1 MNHEY, CDR2 SVGEGT. There are 13 residues in the CDR3. With 3 bases removed from V and 11 bases from J, the gap between germline ends came to 16 bases. The CDR3 region is CASSYLKGPGAFF. The CDR3 region has the DNA TGTGCCAGCAGTTATCTTAAGGGCCCTGGGGCTTTCTTT.

This clonotype has at least ten counts. The CDR3 protein is CASSLLGRGQLSDYGYTF. As DNA, the CDR3 is TGTGCCAGCAGTTTATTGGGCAGGGGGCAGCTTAGTGACTATGGCTACACCTTC. The chain is built from TRBV28 and TRBJ1-2; 8 nucleotides match TRBD1. The CDR3 spans 18 residues. J gave up 3 bases and V 1 base, and 13 bases lay outside the gene matches. Germline values: CDR1 MDHEN, CDR2 SYDVKM.

This clonotype turned up a few times. The chain combines TRBV3-1 with TRBJ2-1; 9 nucleotides match TRBD2. The ends lost 3 bases at V and 0 bases at J; junction bases unmatched: 3. The CDR3 loop spans 16 amino acids. The germline CDR1 and CDR2 sequences are LGHDT and YNNKEL (reference sequence). The CDR3 bases are TGTGCCAGCAGCCACTTTAGCGGGGGCTCCTACAATGAGCAGTTCTTC. Translated: CASSHFSGGSYNEQFF.

This clonotype was seen only a few times. The chain employs TRBV7-9 and TRBJ2-5, with 8 bases identical to TRBD1. Germline trimming cut 5 bases from V and 5 bases from J; bases unmatched to any gene: 10. Germline V gene data show CDR1 as SEHNR and CDR2 as FQNEAQ (reference sequence). The CDR3 extends over 15 amino acids. The CDR3 here is CASSLGQGGFETQYF. In nucleotides, the CDR3 is TGTGCCAGCAGCCTTGGACAGGGTGGATTCGAGACCCAGTACTTC. Full variable domain (rest looked up from reference TRBV7-9 and TRBJ2-5): DTGVSQNPRHKITKRGQNVTFRCDPISEHNRLYWYRQTLGQGPEFLTYFQNEAQLEKSRLLSDRFSAERPKGSFSTLEIQRTEQGDSAMYLCASSLGQGGFETQYFGPGTRLLVL.

V usage is TRBV2 and J usage is TRBJ1-2; 11 bases match TRBD1. CDR1 SNHLY and CDR2 FYNNEI come from the germline V gene. The CDR3 runs 16 residues. J lost 4 bases, V lost 0 bases, and 4 bases had no gene match. CDR3 loop: CASSEARTGGSYGYTF. The CDR3 nucleotides read TGTGCCAGCAGTGAAGCGCGGACAGGGGGCAGCTATGGCTACACCTTC.

The chain employs TRBV4-2 and TRBJ2-1, with 7 bases that match TRBD2. The length of the CDR3 is 19 residues. V lost 3 bases to trimming and J lost 0 bases; unmatched junction nucleotides: 14. CDR1 LGHNA and CDR2 YNFKEQ come from the germline V gene. CDR3 in DNA: TGTGCCAGCAGCCACCCGGCGGGAGCCGAAACCCTCTCCTACAATGAGCAGTTCTTC. Protein sequence: CASSHPAGAETLSYNEQFF.

This clonotype was seen at least ten times. Written as DNA, the CDR3 is TGTGCCAGCAGGGGGGCAGACGGTATCTACAATGAGCAGTTCTTC. Translation gives CASRGADGIYNEQFF. The chain employs TRBV12-3 or TRBV12-4 and TRBJ2-1, with D tentatively TRBD1 (6 bases). The CDR3 runs 15 residues. The germline V and J ends were trimmed by 6 bases and 3 bases, with 15 bases remaining between them.

This chain links TRBV7-8 with TRBJ2-2; 10 nucleotides agree with TRBD2. The CDR3 has 18 amino acids. Trimming at V came to 1 base and at J to 5 bases, leaving 10 bases not matched to a gene. Germline V CDR1 and CDR2: SGHVS, FQNEAQ. The DNA for the CDR3 is TGTGCCAGCAGCTTAGGGAGTAGCGGGGGGACTCGAACCGGGGAGCTGTTTTTT. Protein: CASSLGSSGGTRTGELFF.

Comments on this clonotype: One end of the junction is discordant with germline, which a read error may explain. The chain is built from TRBV4-1 and TRBJ2-1; D call uncertain. Germline V gene lookup returns CDR1 MGHRA and CDR2 YSYEKL. CDR3 length: 12 residues. In DNA, the CDR3 is TGCGCCAGCGGCCAAGCCCCGGATGAGCAGTTCTTC. As protein: CASGQAPDEQFF.

V is TRBV6-2 or TRBV6-3 and J is TRBJ2-5; 8 nucleotides line up with TRBD2. Germline CDR1 MNHEY, CDR2 SVGEGT. V lost 6 bases and J lost 4; bases outside the gene matches: 4. This CDR3 region has 13 residues. CDR3 sequence reads: CASRPSGRETQYF. In DNA form, the CDR3 reads TGTGCCAGCAGACCCAGCGGGAGAGAGACCCAGTACTTC.

In its sample, this clonotype was seen a few times. The chain carries TRBV28 and TRBJ1-5; TRBD1 matches at 10 bases. CDR3 length: 16 residues. Unmatched junction bases numbered 9, after V lost 6 bases and J lost 4 bases. The V gene's germline CDR1 is MDHEN and CDR2 SYDVKM. DNA for the CDR3: TGTGCCAGCAGCCCCTGGGACAGGGGTCAAAATCAGCCCCAGCATTTT. Its protein is CASSPWDRGQNQPQHF.

This sequence joins TRBV20-1 and TRBJ1-1; D not certain. The CDR3 is 14 residues long. Germline V gene data show CDR1 as DFQATT and CDR2 as SNEGSKA (reference sequence). V dropped 1 base and J dropped 4 bases, with 13 bases sitting between them. As DNA, the CDR3 is TGCAGTGCTAGAGGGGGAGGAGGCGTCACTGAAGCTTTCTTT. It is translated as CSARGGGGVTEAFF.

J is TRBJ1-2 and V is TRBV5-4; 11 bases are a match to TRBD1. The germline CDR1 and CDR2 sequences are SGHNT and YYREEE (reference sequence). The CDR3 runs to 19 residues. The junction had 12 bases not matched to a gene; V was cut back by 0 bases and J by 2 bases. The CDR3 region is CASSLGPGTGTGGNYGYTF. In DNA form, the CDR3 reads TGTGCCAGCAGCTTGGGGCCAGGGACAGGGACAGGGGGAAACTATGGCTACACCTTC.

This chain joins TRBV20-1 and TRBJ2-4; D might be TRBD1 (5 bases). V was trimmed by 1 base and J by 10 bases, leaving 11 bases between them. CDR1 and CDR2 (germline): DFQATT, SNEGSKA (reference sequence). The CDR3 is made up of 12 amino acids. DNA of the CDR3: TGCAGTGCTAGAGCAGACAGTAGAATTCAGTACTTC. Translation: CSARADSRIQYF.

The rearrangement joins TRBV20-1 to TRBJ2-3; 8 nucleotides align to TRBD2. The germline CDR1 and CDR2 sequences are DFQATT and SNEGSKA (reference sequence). V lost 6 bases to trimming and J lost 1 base; unmatched junction nucleotides: 3. The CDR3 is made up of 13 amino acids. DNA of the CDR3: TGCAGTGCGCCGGGACTAGGCACAGATACGCAGTATTTT. Encoded protein: CSAPGLGTDTQYF.

The V call is TRBV20-1, the J call TRBJ2-3, with D unresolved. CDR3 length equals 14 residues. Trimming removed 5 bases from V and 5 bases from J, with 17 bases in between. CDR1 DFQATT and CDR2 SNEGSKA come from the germline V gene (reference sequence). The CDR3 coding sequence is TGCAGTGCTCCGACTTGGGGTGGGAAAGATACGCAGTATTTT. Translated, it gives CSAPTWGGKDTQYF.